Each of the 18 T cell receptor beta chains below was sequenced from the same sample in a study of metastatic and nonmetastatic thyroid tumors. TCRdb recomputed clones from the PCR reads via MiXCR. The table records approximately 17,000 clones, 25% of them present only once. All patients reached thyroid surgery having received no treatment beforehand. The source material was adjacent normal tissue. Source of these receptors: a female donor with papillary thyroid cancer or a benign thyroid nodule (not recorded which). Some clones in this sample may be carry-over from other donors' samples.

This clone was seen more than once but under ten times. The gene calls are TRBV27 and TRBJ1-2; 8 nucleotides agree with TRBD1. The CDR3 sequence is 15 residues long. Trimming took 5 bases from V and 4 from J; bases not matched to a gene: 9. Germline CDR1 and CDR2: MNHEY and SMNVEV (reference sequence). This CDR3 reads CASSLMTGVTYGYTF. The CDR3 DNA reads TGTGCCAGCAGTCTCATGACAGGGGTCACCTATGGCTACACCTTC.

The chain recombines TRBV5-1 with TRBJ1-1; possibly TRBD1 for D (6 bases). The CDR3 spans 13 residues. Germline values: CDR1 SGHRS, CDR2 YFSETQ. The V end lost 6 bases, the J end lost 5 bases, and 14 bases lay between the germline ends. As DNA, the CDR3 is TGCGCCAGCACGGGCAGGGGAAGAACTGAAGCTTTCTTT. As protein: CASTGRGRTEAFF.

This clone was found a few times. In DNA form, the CDR3 reads TGTGCCAGCAGCTTCGGGACAGGGGTTTCACCCCTCCACTTT. Translating gives CASSFGTGVSPLHF. V is TRBV11-2 and J is TRBJ1-6; 10 bases map to TRBD1. V trimming: 3 bases; J trimming: 9 bases; junction bases outside the gene matches: 2. From germline, CDR1 is SGHAT and CDR2 FQNNGV. The CDR3 is made up of 14 amino acids.

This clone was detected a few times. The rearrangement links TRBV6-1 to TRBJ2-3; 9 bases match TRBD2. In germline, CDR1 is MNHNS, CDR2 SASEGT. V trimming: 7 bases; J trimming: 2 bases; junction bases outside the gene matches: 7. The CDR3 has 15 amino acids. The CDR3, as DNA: TGTGCCAGCAAGACTAGCGGAGCCTTCACAGATACGCAGTATTTT. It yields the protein CASKTSGAFTDTQYF.

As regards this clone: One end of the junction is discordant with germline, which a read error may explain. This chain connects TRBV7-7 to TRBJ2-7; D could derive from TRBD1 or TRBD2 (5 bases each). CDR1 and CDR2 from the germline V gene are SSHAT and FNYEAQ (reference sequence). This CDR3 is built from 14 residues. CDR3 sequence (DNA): TGTGCTAGCAGCTTCCGGGGCTCCACCTACGAGCAGTACTTC. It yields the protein CASSFRGSTYEQYF.

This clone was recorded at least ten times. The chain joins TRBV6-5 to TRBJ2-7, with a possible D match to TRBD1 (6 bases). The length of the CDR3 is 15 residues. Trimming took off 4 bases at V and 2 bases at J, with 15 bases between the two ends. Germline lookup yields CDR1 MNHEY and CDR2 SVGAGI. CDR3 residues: CASSSEFRTAYEQYF. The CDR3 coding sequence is TGTGCCAGCAGTTCCGAATTTAGGACAGCCTACGAGCAGTACTTC.

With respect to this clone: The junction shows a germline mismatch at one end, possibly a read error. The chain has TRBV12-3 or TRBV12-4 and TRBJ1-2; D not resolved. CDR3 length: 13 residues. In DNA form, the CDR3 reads TGTGCCAGCAGCCCGGACGAGACCTATGGCAACACCTTC. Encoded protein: CASSPDETYGNTF.

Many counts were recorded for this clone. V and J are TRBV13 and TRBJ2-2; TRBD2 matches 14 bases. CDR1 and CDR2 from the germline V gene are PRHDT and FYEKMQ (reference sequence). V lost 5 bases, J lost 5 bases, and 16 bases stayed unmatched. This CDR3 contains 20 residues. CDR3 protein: CASSLAGLAGVGASTGELFF. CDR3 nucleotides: TGTGCCAGCAGCCTTGCGGGACTAGCGGGAGTTGGGGCGAGTACCGGGGAGCTGTTTTTT.

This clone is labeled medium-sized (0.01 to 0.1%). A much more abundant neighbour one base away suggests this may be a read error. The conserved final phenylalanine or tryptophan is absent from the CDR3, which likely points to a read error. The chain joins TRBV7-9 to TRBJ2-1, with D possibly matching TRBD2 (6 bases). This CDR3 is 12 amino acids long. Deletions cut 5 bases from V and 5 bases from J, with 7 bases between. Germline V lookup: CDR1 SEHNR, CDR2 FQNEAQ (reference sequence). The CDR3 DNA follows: TGTGCCAGCAGCCGCGGGGACAATGAGCAGTTCGTC. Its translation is CASSRGDNEQFV.

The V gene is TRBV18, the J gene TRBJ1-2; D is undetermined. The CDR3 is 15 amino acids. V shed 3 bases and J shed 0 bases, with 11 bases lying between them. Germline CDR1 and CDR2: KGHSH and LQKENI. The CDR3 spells CASSPLGGTNYGYTF. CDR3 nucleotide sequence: TGTGCCAGCTCACCGCTAGGCGGGACTAACTATGGCTACACCTTC.

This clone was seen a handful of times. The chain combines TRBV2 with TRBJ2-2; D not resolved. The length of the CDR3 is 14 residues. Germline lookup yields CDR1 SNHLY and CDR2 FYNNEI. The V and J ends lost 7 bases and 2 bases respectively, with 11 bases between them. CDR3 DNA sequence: TGTGCCAGCATGAGGACCGCTAACACCGGGGAGCTGTTTTTT. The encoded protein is CASMRTANTGELFF.

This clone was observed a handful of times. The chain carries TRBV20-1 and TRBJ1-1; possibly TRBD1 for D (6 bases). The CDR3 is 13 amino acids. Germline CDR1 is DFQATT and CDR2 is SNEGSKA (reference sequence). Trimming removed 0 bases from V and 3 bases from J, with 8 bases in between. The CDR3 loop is CSAREGADTEAFF. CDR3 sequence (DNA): TGCAGTGCTAGAGAGGGGGCGGACACTGAAGCTTTCTTT.

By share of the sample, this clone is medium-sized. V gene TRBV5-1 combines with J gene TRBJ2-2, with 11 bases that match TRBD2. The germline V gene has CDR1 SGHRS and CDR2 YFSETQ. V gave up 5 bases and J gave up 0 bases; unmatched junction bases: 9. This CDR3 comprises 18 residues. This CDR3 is CASSPWGLAAANTGELFF. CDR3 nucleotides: TGCGCCAGCAGTCCCTGGGGACTAGCGGCCGCGAACACCGGGGAGCTGTTTTTT. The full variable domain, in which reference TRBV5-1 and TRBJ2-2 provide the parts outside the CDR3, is KAGVTQTPRYLIKTRGQQVTLSCSPISGHRSVSWYQQTPGQGLQFLFEYFSETQRNKGNFPGRFSGRQFSNSRSEMNVSTLELGDSALYLCASSPWGLAAANTGELFFGEGSRLTVL.

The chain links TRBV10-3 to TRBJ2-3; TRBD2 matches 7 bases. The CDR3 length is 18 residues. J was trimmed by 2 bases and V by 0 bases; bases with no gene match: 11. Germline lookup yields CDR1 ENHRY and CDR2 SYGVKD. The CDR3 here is CAISESSSVAGATDTQYF. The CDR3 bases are TGTGCCATCAGTGAGTCAAGCTCGGTCGCGGGAGCCACAGATACGCAGTATTTT.

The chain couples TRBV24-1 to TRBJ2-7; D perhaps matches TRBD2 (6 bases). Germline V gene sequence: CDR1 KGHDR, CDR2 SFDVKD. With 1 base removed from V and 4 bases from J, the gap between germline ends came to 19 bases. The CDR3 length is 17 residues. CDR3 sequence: CATSDFGGRRSLYEQYF. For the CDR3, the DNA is TGTGCCACCAGTGATTTCGGAGGGAGAAGGTCGTTGTACGAGCAGTACTTC.

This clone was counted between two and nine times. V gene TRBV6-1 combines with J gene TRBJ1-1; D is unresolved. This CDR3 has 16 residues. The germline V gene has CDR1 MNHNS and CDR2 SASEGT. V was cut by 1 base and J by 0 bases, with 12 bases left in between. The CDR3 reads CASSEVRWRLNTEAFF. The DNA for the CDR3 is TGTGCCAGCAGTGAAGTACGGTGGCGCCTGAACACTGAAGCTTTCTTT.

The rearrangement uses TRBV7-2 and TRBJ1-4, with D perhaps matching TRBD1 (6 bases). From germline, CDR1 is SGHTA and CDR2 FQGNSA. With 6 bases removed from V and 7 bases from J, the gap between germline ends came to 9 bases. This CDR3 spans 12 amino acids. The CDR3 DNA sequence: TGTGCCAGCAGTTCACAGGGTGAAAAACTGTTTTTT. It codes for CASSSQGEKLFF.

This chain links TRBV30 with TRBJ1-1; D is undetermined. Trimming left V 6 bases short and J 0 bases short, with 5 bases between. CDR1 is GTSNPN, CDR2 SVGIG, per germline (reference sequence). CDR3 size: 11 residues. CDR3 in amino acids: CACQVNTEAFF. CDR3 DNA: TGTGCCTGCCAGGTGAACACTGAAGCTTTCTTT.